The 13 T cell receptor beta chains below were found in one sample sequenced in a study of regulatory T cells in long-lasting Graves disease. As for time point: persistent/refractory GD, antithyroid drugs over 5 years with positive TRAb. PBMCs provided the RNA from which the TCR library was made. HTBI primers from iRepertoire and Arm-PCR of CDR3 regions yielded the TCR beta libraries. TCRdb re-called the multiplex PCR reads with MiXCR, one entry per CDR3 protein. The sample includes 300,000 to 500,000 distinct CDR3 sequences, around 20% of them seen just once. Sequencing used peripheral blood mononuclear cells (PBMCs), obtained when the disease was refractory, from a patient treated with antithyroid drugs. Receptors were obtained from a female donor with Graves disease.

The genes are TRBV27 and TRBJ1-6, with 8 bases that match TRBD1. In germline, CDR1 is MNHEY, CDR2 SMNVEV (reference sequence). Germline trimming cut 6 bases from V and 13 bases from J; bases unmatched to any gene: 11. The CDR3 runs to 14 residues. The CDR3 region is CASRAETGEFPLHF. The DNA for the CDR3 is TGTGCCAGCAGAGCAGAGACAGGGGAATTTCCCCTCCACTTT.

This sequence joins TRBV6-2 or TRBV6-3 and TRBJ2-3; D is unclear. The CDR3 is made up of 15 amino acids. Trimming stripped 0 bases from V and 2 bases from J, with 9 bases between. From germline, CDR1 is MNHEY and CDR2 SVGEGT. CDR3 DNA: TGTGCCAGCAGTTACTCAGAGCTCCTCACAGATACGCAGTATTTT. It encodes CASSYSELLTDTQYF.

The gene calls are TRBV12-3 or TRBV12-4 and TRBJ2-7, with 9 bases matching TRBD1. CDR3 length: 16 residues. V lost 6 bases and J lost 5; bases outside the gene matches: 14. CDR3 region: CASSKTRDRVYHEQYF. CDR3 in DNA: TGTGCCAGCAGCAAAACCCGGGACAGGGTATACCACGAGCAGTACTTC.

There are many counts of this clonotype. The chain links TRBV28 to TRBJ2-7, with 7 positions matching TRBD2. The CDR3 covers 16 residues. CDR1 MDHEN and CDR2 SYDVKM come from the germline V gene. With 6 bases clipped from V and 1 base from J, the junction kept 12 bases outside the gene matches. The CDR3 DNA is TGTGCCAGCAGCCCTATAAAAGGGAGGGCATCCTACGAGCAGTACTTC. Protein product: CASSPIKGRASYEQYF.

This clonotype was seen repeatedly, ten times or more. The rearrangement uses TRBV11-2 and TRBJ1-6; D is unclear. CDR1 and CDR2 (germline): SGHAT, FQNNGV. This CDR3 has 12 amino acids. The V gene lost 4 bases and the J gene lost 9 bases, with 7 bases spanning the gap. The DNA for the CDR3 is TGTGCCAGCAGCTCCACTGGTTCACCCCTCCACTTT. It specifies CASSSTGSPLHF.

Many counts were recorded for this clonotype. The chain employs TRBV6-1 and TRBJ2-2, with unresolved D. Trimming removed 2 bases from V and 5 bases from J, with 12 bases in between. The CDR3 is made up of 15 amino acids. Germline CDR1 MNHNS, CDR2 SASEGT. The CDR3 DNA is TGTGCCAGCAGTGAACGGCAGCAACCAACCGGGGAGCTGTTTTTT. Its translation is CASSERQQPTGELFF.

This clonotype appeared a single time. CDR3 residues: CASSRGIPGRINTGELFF. The CDR3 coding sequence is TGTGCCAGCAGCCGCGGGATACCGGGACGGATTAACACCGGGGAGCTGTTTTTT. This chain uses TRBV14 with TRBJ2-2, with D possibly TRBD2 on 6 matching bases. The CDR3 length is 18 residues. Trimming pared 4 bases from V and 2 bases from J, leaving 20 bases between. CDR1 and CDR2 (germline): SGHDN, FVKESK.

This sequence joins TRBV7-2 and TRBJ1-1, with D unclear. V shed 0 bases and J shed 11 bases, with 13 bases lying between them. CDR3 length equals 13 residues. Germline V gene lookup returns CDR1 SGHTA and CDR2 FQGNSA. The CDR3 spells CASSLAHLALAFF. The CDR3 DNA sequence: TGTGCCAGCAGCTTAGCGCACTTAGCCTTGGCTTTCTTT.

This clonotype has a handful of counts. This chain links TRBV19 with TRBJ2-7; TRBD1 matches at 8 bases. CDR3 length equals 18 residues. V dropped 3 bases and J dropped 2; count of bases not matched to a gene: 15. CDR1 LNHDA and CDR2 SQIVND come from the germline V gene (reference sequence). In DNA form, the CDR3 reads TGTGCCAGTAGTATCGGCGGAGGGGACAGGCCCTTACCCTACGAGCAGTACTTC. Protein product: CASSIGGGDRPLPYEQYF.

This clonotype was counted at least ten times. The chain combines TRBV2 with TRBJ2-5; D is perhaps TRBD1 or TRBD2 (5 bases each). Germline V gene data show CDR1 as SNHLY and CDR2 as FYNNEI. V lost 7 bases and J lost 5, with 20 bases in between. The CDR3 has 15 amino acids. The CDR3 region is CASTPEGFEVETQYF. For the CDR3, the DNA is TGTGCCAGCACCCCCGAGGGGTTTGAGGTGGAGACCCAGTACTTC. The entire variable domain, with the rest obtained from reference TRBV2 and TRBJ2-5, is as follows: EPEVTQTPSHQVTQMGQEVILRCVPISNHLYFYWYRQILGQKVEFLVSFYNNEISEKSEIFDDQFSVERPDGSNFTLKIRSTKLEDSAMYFCASTPEGFEVETQYFGPGTRLLVL.

In its sample, this clonotype was seen many times. This sequence joins TRBV12-3 or TRBV12-4 and TRBJ1-3; no clear D gene. Deletions cut 5 bases from V and 4 bases from J, with 12 bases between. This CDR3 is 14 amino acids long. The CDR3: CASSLDTRGNTIYF. Written as DNA, the CDR3 is TGTGCCAGCAGTCTTGACACACGGGGAAACACCATATATTTT.

This clonotype has more than one count but fewer than ten. V is TRBV20-1 and J is TRBJ2-2, with D possibly matching TRBD1 (5 bases). Trimming removed 5 bases from V and 3 bases from J, with 7 bases in between. Germline values: CDR1 DFQATT, CDR2 SNEGSKA (reference sequence). This CDR3 is 12 amino acids long. CDR3 amino acids: CSAPTDTGELFF. CDR3 nucleotide sequence: TGCAGTGCTCCGACAGACACCGGGGAGCTGTTTTTT.

This clonotype was counted between two and nine times. The chain combines TRBV6-1 with TRBJ2-7; possibly TRBD1 or TRBD2 for D (6 bases each). The germline V and J ends were trimmed by 4 bases and 7 bases, with 17 bases remaining between them. The CDR3 length is 14 residues. The germline V gene encodes CDR1 MNHNS and CDR2 SASEGT. CDR3 loop: CASSGGGTWGEQYF. The CDR3 DNA reads TGTGCCAGCAGTGGAGGGGGGACGTGGGGAGAGCAGTACTTC.